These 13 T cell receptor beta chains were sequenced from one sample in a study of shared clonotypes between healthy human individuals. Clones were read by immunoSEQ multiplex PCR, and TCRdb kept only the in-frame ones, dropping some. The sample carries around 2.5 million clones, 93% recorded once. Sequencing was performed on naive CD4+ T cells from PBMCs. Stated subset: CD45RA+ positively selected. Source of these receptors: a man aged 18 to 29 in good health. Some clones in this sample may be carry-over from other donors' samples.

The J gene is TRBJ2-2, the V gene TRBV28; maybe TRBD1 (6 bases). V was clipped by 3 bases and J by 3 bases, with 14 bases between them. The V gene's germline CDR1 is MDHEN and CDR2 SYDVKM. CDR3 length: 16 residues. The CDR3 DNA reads TGTGCCAGCAGTTTTAATGTTAGGGGGTACACCGGGGAGCTGTTTTTT. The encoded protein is CASSFNVRGYTGELFF. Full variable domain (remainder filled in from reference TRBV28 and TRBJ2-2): DVKVTQSSRYLVKRTGEKVFLECVQDMDHENMFWYRQDPGLGLRLIYFSYDVKMKEKGDIPEGYSVSREKKERFSLILESASTNQTSMYLCASSFNVRGYTGELFFGEGSRLTVL.

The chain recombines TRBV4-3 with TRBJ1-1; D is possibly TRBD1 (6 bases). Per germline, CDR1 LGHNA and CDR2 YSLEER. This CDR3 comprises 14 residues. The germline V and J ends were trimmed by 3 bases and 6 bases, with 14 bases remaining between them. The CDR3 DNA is TGCGCCAGCAGCCAGAACGTGGACAGCTCTGAAGCTTTCTTT. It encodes CASSQNVDSSEAFF.

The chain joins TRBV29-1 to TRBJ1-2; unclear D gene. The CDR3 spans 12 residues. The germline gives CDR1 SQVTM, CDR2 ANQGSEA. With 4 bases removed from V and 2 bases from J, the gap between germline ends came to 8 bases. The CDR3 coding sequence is TGCAGCGTTGGTAGGGAGAACTATGGCTACACCTTC. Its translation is CSVGRENYGYTF.

For the CDR3, the DNA is TGTGCCAGCTCACCGAATGGGGCCTCCGGTGGTGAGCAGTTCTTC. Protein sequence: CASSPNGASGGEQFF. The J gene is TRBJ2-1, the V gene TRBV18; maybe TRBD1 (5 bases). Germline CDR1 reads KGHSH; CDR2 reads LQKENI. This CDR3 has 15 residues. V was pared by 3 bases and J by 9 bases, with 18 bases between.

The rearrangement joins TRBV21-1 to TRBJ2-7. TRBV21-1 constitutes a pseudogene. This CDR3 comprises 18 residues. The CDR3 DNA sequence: TGTGCCAGCAGCAAAAAAAGCCCACTTTATAAGGGACCCTACGAGCAGTACTTC. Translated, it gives CASSKKSPLYKGPYEQYF.

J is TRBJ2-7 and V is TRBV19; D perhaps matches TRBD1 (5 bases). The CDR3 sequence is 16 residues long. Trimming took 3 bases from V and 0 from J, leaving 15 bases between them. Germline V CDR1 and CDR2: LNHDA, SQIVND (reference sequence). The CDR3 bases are TGTGCCAGTAGTATCACCCCCGACAGCAACTCCTACGAGCAGTACTTC. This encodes CASSITPDSNSYEQYF.

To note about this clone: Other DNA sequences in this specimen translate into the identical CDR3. This CDR3 is CASSRDSLNTEAFF. CDR3 in DNA: TGTGCCAGCTCACGGGACAGTTTGAACACTGAAGCTTTCTTT. The chain combines TRBV18 with TRBJ1-1; 7 bases agree with TRBD1. The length of the CDR3 is 14 residues. Germline assignment: CDR1 KGHSH and CDR2 LQKENI. With V trimmed by 4 bases and J by 0 bases, 2 bases remained unmatched.

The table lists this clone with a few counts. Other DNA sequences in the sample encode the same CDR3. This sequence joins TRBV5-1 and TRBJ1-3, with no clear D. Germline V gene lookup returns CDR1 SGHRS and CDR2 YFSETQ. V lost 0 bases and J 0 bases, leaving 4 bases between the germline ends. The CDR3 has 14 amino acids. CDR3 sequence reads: CASSLDPSGNTIYF. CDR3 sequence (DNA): TGCGCCAGCAGCTTGGACCCCTCTGGAAACACCATATATTTT.

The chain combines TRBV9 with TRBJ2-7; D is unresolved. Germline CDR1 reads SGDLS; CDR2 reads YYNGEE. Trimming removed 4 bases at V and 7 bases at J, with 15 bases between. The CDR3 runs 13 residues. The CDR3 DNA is TGTGCCAGCAGCCCCTCGGTAGCTCGTGAGCAGTACTTC. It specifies CASSPSVAREQYF.

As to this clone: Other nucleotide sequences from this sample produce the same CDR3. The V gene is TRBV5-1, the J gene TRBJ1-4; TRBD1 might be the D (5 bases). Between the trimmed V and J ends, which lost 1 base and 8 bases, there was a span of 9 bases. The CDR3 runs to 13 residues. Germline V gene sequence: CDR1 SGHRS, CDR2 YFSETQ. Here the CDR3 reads CASSLRGEEKLFF. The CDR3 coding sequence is TGCGCCAGCAGCTTGAGGGGAGAAGAAAAACTGTTTTTT.

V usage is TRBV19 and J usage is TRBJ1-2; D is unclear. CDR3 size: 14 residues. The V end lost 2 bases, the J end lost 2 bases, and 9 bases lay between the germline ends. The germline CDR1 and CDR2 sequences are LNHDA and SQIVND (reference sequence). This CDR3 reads CASSISGRNYGYTF. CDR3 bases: TGTGCCAGTAGTATATCCGGACGGAACTATGGCTACACCTTC.

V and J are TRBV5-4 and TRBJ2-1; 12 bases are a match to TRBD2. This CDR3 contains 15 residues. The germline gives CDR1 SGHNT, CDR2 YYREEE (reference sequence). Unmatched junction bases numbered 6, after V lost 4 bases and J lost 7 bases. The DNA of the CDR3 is TGTGCCAGCAGCCTAGCGGGAGGGAGATTGAATGAGCAGTTCTTC. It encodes CASSLAGGRLNEQFF.

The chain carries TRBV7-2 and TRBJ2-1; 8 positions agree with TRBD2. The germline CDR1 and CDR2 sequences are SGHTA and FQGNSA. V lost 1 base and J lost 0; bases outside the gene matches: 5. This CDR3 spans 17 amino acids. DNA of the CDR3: TGTGCCAGCAGCTTAGGGCCGGGAGGGCCCTCCTACAATGAGCAGTTCTTC. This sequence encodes CASSLGPGGPSYNEQFF.